This T cell receptor beta chain was profiled in a study of blood T cell repertoires in COVID-19. Looked up from germline, CDR1 is MNHEY and CDR2 is SVGAGI. The CDR3 is 15 residues long. Trimming at V came to 3 bases and at J to 3 bases, leaving 7 bases not matched to a gene. Some clones are missing from TCRdb's copy, which holds only in-frame ones; the method was immunoSEQ multiplex PCR. The table includes a few hundred thousand clones, less than 90% detected once. This receptor was obtained from a woman aged 50 to 65 who had recovered from COVID-19. This rearrangement joins TRBV6-5 to TRBJ1-1, with TRBD1 identical over 7 bases. The sequenced material came from PBMCs or T cells enriched from blood (not recorded which). The CDR3 is CASSYSPGGYTEAFF. CDR3 nucleotides: TGTGCCAGCAGTTATTCTCCAGGGGGTTACACTGAAGCTTTCTTT.